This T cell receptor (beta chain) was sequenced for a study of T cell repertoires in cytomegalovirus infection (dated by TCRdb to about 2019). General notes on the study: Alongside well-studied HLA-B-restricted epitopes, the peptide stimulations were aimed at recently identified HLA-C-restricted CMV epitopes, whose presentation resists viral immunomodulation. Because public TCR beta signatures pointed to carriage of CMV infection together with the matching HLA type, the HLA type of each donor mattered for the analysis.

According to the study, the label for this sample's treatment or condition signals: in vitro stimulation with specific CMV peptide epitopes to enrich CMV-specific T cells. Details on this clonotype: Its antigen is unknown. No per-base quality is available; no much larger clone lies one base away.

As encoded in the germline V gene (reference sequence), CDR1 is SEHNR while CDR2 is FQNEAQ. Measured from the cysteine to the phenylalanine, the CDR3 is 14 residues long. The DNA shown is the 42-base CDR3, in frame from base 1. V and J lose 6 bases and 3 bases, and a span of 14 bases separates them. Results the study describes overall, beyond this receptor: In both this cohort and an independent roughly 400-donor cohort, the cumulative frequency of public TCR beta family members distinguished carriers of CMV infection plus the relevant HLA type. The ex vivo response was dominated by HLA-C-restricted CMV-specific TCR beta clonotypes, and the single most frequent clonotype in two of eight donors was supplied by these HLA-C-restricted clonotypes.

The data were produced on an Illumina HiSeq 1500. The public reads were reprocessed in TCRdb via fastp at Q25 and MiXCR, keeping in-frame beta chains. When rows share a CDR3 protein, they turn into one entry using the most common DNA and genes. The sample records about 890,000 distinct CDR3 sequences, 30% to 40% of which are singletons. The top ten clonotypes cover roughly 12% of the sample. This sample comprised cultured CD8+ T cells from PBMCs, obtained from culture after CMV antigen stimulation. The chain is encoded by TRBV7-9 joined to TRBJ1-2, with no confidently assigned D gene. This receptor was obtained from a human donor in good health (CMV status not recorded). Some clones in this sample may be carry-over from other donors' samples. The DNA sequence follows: TGTGCCAGCAGGCCGGACGGGCTCCACTATGGCTACACCTTC. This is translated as CASRPDGLHYGYTF. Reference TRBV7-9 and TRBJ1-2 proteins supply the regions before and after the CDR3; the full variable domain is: DTGVSQNPRHKITKRGQNVTFRCDPISEHNRLYWYRQTLGQGPEFLTYFQNEAQLEKSRLLSDRFSAERPKGSFSTLEIQRTEQGDSAMYLCASRPDGLHYGYTFGSGTRLTVV.